This T cell receptor (beta chain) was sequenced for a study of T-cell reconstitution after alpha-beta-depleted transplantation in children (TCRdb year 2016). Some background on the complete study: Using TCR repertoire profiling, the study followed T-cell immune reconstitution in a quantitative way in children after TCRalphabeta/CD19-depleted allogeneic hematopoietic cell transplantation. The study at large found these results: About two months after transplant, the apparently early recovery of alphabetaT-cell counts reportedly depended on just several hundred clones that had expanded rapidly and came from non-depleted graft cells. Hyperexpanded clone frequencies declined over subsequent months; after one year, T-cell counts and TCRbeta diversity were mostly attributed to newly produced T cells. In some patients, the high TCRbeta diversity seen at day 60 was put down to recipient T cells and intrathymic progenitors that had survived conditioning.

Per the publication, the treatment or condition label means: allogeneic hematopoietic cell transplantation with graft depleted of TCRalphabeta T cells and CD19 B cells. The children who served as transplant recipients had been given grafts of TCRalphabeta/CD19-depleted allogeneic hematopoietic cells. Libraries were built with PCR. TCRdb records Illumina HiSeq 2500 as the sequencer. TCR library preparation used molecular barcoding, with unique molecular identifiers applied to normalize quantification of the TCRbeta repertoire. TCRdb reanalyzed the raw reads on its own, using fastp at Q25 for trimming and MiXCR for clone calling, and kept in-frame beta chains. CDR3 protein duplicates are merged, each entry listing the most common genes and DNA. The sample profile shows hundreds of thousands of distinct CDR3 sequences; 10% to 15% of them were found once. The ten biggest clones cover about 2.2% of the sample.

CDR1 and CDR2 were assigned from the germline V gene as KGHSH and LQKENI. Measured from the cysteine to the phenylalanine, the CDR3 is 16 residues long. The CDR3 DNA has 48 bases and is translated from base 1. Deletion took 2 bases off V and 2 bases off J, with a span of 15 bases between the germline ends. About this clonotype itself: Its antigen target is currently unknown. The input lacks base qualities; no much larger clone sits a single base away.

The V gene is TRBV18 and the J gene is TRBJ2-5, with TRBD2 tentatively as D gene (6 bases match). The source is a male patient younger than 18 who had a stem cell transplant for acute myeloid leukemia, so the T cells may come from the graft donor. The material sequenced was PBMCs, mostly from graft donor cells, taken 360 days after TCRalphabeta/CD19-depleted stem cell transplant. The base sequence is TGTGCCAGCTCACCAAACGGAGCGGGCTCACAAGAGACCCAGTACTTC. It translates to CASSPNGAGSQETQYF.